Listed below are T cell receptor beta chains from one sample, sequenced in a study of glioma-infiltrating T cells after dendritic cell vaccination. Libraries were prepared by immunoSEQ multiplex PCR; TCRdb keeps only in-frame clonotypes and omits some of them. The sample has about 95,000 clones; over 65% are singletons. The sequences come from blood, collected before dendritic cell vaccination. These receptors originate from a human donor with glioblastoma. Both conserved end residues are part of each CDR3. Each record gives: J gene, V gene, D gene, clone size, CDR3 protein, CDR3 DNA. D genes are given only for firm matches. The size of a clone is reported for some rows only, either as once, few or many, or as a class for expanded clones.

TRBJ1-5 | TRBV12-5 | NA | NA | CASGPDSSNQPQHF | TGTGCTAGTGGCCCGGACAGTTCCAATCAGCCCCAGCATTTT
TRBJ1-2 | TRBV27 | NA | NA | CASSLSTPRVTGGNGYTF | TGTGCCAGCAGTTTATCCACCCCGAGAGTCACAGGTGGTAATGGCTACACCTTC
TRBJ2-2 | TRBV18 | TRBD1 | NA | CASSPSIRTGGTGELFF | TGTGCCAGCTCACCATCTATCCGGACAGGAGGAACCGGGGAGCTGTTTTTT
TRBJ2-3 | TRBV6-5 | TRBD1 | NA | CASSYSGQTYTDTQYF | TGTGCCAGCAGTTACTCGGGACAGACATACACAGATACGCAGTATTTT
TRBJ2-3 | TRBV30 | NA | NA | CAWNIGTDTQYF | TGTGCCTGGAACATCGGCACAGATACGCAGTATTTT
TRBJ1-2 | TRBV29-1 | TRBD1 | NA | CSTDRGGYGYTF | TGCAGCACCGACAGGGGAGGATATGGCTACACCTTC
TRBJ1-2 | TRBV11-2 | NA | NA | CASSLDLQGYGYTF | TGTGCCAGCAGCTTAGATTTGCAGGGCTATGGCTACACCTTC
TRBJ2-1 | TRBV5-1 | TRBD1 | NA | CASSWGTGVAYNEQFF | TGCGCCAGCAGCTGGGGGACAGGGGTCGCCTACAATGAGCAGTTCTTC
TRBJ2-7 | TRBV11-2 | NA | NA | CASSLVQGTYEQYF | TGTGCCAGCAGCTTGGTTCAGGGAACCTACGAGCAGTACTTC
TRBJ2-7 | TRBV7-6 | NA | once | CASSGPGGFEQYF | TGTGCCAGCAGCGGCCCCGGCGGGTTCGAGCAGTACTTC
TRBJ2-5 | TRBV2 | TRBD2 | NA | CASSDSGREETQYF | TGTGCCAGCAGTGATAGCGGGAGGGAAGAGACCCAGTACTTC
TRBJ2-5 | TRBV28 | TRBD2 | NA | CASSAPLAGVETQYF | TGTGCCAGCAGTGCCCCCCTAGCGGGAGTCGAGACCCAGTACTTC
TRBJ2-5 | TRBV10-3 | TRBD1 | once | CAISEISGGVLETQYF | TGTGCCATCAGTGAAATATCAGGGGGCGTTTTGGAGACCCAGTACTTC
TRBJ1-3 | TRBV10-3 | NA | many | CASREASGNTIYF | TGTGCCTCCAGGGAGGCCTCTGGAAACACCATATATTTT
TRBJ2-7 | TRBV11-3 | TRBD2 | NA | CASSPKAGSGYEQYF | TGTGCCAGCAGCCCAAAAGCGGGGAGCGGTTACGAGCAGTACTTC
TRBJ1-5 | TRBV6-5 | NA | NA | CASSRYSNQPQHF | TGTGCCAGCAGCAGATATAGCAATCAGCCCCAGCATTTT
TRBJ1-4 | TRBV30 | NA | NA | CAWSGQTIKKLFF | TGTGCCTGGAGTGGACAGACCATCAAAAAACTGTTTTTT
TRBJ2-1 | TRBV4-1 | TRBD2 | NA | CASSQEKTSGAGGWDEQFF | TGCGCCAGCAGCCAAGAGAAAACTAGCGGGGCGGGGGGATGGGATGAGCAGTTCTTC
TRBJ2-7 | TRBV27 | NA | NA | CASSLGLEQYF | TGTGCCAGCAGTTTGGGACTCGAGCAGTACTTC
TRBJ1-3 | TRBV6-5 | NA | once | CASSYSAGHSGNTIYF | TGTGCCAGCAGTTACTCGGCAGGACACTCTGGAAACACCATATATTTT
TRBJ2-3 | TRBV10-3 | NA | NA | CAIRITGQDTQYF | TGTGCCATCAGAATCACAGGTCAGGATACGCAGTATTTT
TRBJ2-1 | TRBV29-1 | TRBD2 | NA | CSAAGVNEQFF | TGCAGCGCCGCGGGGGTCAATGAGCAGTTCTTC
TRBJ2-2 | TRBV2 | TRBD2 | NA | CASSVLAGYTGELFF | TGTGCCAGCAGTGTCTTAGCGGGGTACACCGGGGAGCTGTTTTTT
TRBJ2-7 | TRBV25-1 | TRBD1 | NA | CASSRDRVANEQYF | TGTGCCAGCAGTCGGGACAGGGTGGCTAACGAGCAGTACTTC
TRBJ2-7 | TRBV4-1 | TRBD2 | NA | CASSQRLAATEQYF | TGCGCCAGCAGCCAGAGACTAGCGGCAACCGAGCAGTACTTC
TRBJ2-7 | TRBV27 | TRBD2 | NA | CASSPSGGDPIPYEQYF | TGTGCCAGCAGTCCGTCGGGGGGGGACCCCATACCCTACGAGCAGTACTTC
TRBJ2-4 | TRBV6-6 | TRBD1 | many | CASSYPMTGSIQYF | TGTGCCAGCAGTTACCCCATGACAGGGTCCATTCAGTACTTC
TRBJ1-2 | TRBV6-1 | NA | NA | CASSEATGGYTF | TGTGCCAGCAGTGAAGCGACGGGTGGCTACACCTTC
TRBJ2-3 | TRBV18 | TRBD2 | NA | CASSPRTSEPDTQYF | TGTGCCAGCTCACCTCGGACTAGCGAGCCAGATACGCAGTATTTT
TRBJ2-7 | TRBV19 | NA | NA | CASSLQLGGGPEQYF | TGTGCCAGTAGCCTGCAACTTGGGGGCGGGCCCGAGCAGTACTTC
TRBJ1-1 | TRBV5-1 | NA | NA | CASSLARENTEAFF | TGCGCCAGCAGCTTGGCACGGGAAAACACTGAAGCTTTCTTT
TRBJ2-3 | TRBV28 | NA | NA | CASSTNYLAQYF | TGTGCCAGCAGTACGAACTATTTGGCGCAGTATTTT
TRBJ1-2 | TRBV19 | NA | NA | CASSMGRVGGYTF | TGTGCCAGTAGTATGGGCAGGGTAGGTGGCTACACCTTC
TRBJ1-2 | TRBV5-1 | NA | NA | CASSPGTQALYTF | TGCGCCAGCAGCCCCGGGACTCAAGCCTTATACACCTTC
TRBJ2-2 | TRBV14 | TRBD2 | NA | CASSPVLTSGGAKLFF | TGTGCCAGCAGCCCCGTTTTGACTAGCGGGGGCGCGAAGCTGTTTTTT
TRBJ2-7 | TRBV6-6 | TRBD2 | few | CASSYSKGLAGEQYF | TGTGCCAGCAGTTACTCAAAGGGACTAGCGGGCGAGCAGTACTTC
TRBJ1-1 | TRBV6-1 | TRBD1 | NA | CASREGWTGTEAFF | TGTGCCAGCAGGGAGGGATGGACAGGCACTGAAGCTTTCTTT
TRBJ1-3 | TRBV10-2 | NA | once | CASRELTLRSGNTIYF | TGCGCCAGCAGGGAATTGACTCTCCGCTCTGGAAACACCATATATTTT
TRBJ2-3 | TRBV5-4 | TRBD2 | NA | CASGLAGDLSTDTQYF | TGTGCCAGCGGACTAGCGGGAGACCTGAGCACAGATACGCAGTATTTT
TRBJ2-3 | TRBV2 | NA | NA | CASSEVGKDTQYF | TGTGCCAGCAGTGAGGTGGGCAAAGATACGCAGTATTTT
TRBJ2-1 | TRBV7-9 | TRBD1 | NA | CASSSRTGRAPMGEQFF | TGTGCCAGCAGTTCTCGGACAGGGCGAGCCCCCATGGGTGAGCAGTTCTTC
TRBJ2-7 | TRBV7-2 | NA | once | CASSLGTDSVEYF | TGTGCCAGCAGCTTAGGGACGGACAGCGTGGAGTACTTC
TRBJ1-1 | TRBV18 | NA | NA | CASSPSGAGYTEAFF | TGTGCCAGCTCACCGTCCGGGGCGGGGTACACTGAAGCTTTCTTT
TRBJ2-5 | TRBV27 | TRBD1 | NA | CASRGRQGSLGTQYF | TGTGCCAGCAGGGGAAGACAGGGCTCCCTCGGGACCCAGTACTTC
TRBJ1-2 | TRBV5-1 | TRBD1 | few | CASSPRTGVYGYTF | TGCGCCAGCTCACCCCGGACAGGGGTCTATGGCTACACCTTC
TRBJ1-1 | TRBV29-1 | NA | NA | CSGGQPMNTEAFF | TGCAGCGGTGGACAGCCGATGAACACTGAAGCTTTCTTT
TRBJ2-1 | TRBV19 | TRBD2 | once | CASSGSSGSPIDEQFF | TGTGCCAGTAGTGGGTCTAGCGGGAGCCCCATAGATGAGCAGTTCTTC
TRBJ2-7 | TRBV5-1 | TRBD1 | NA | CASSGGGTGGGEQYF | TGCGCCAGCAGCGGGGGAGGGACAGGGGGTGGCGAGCAGTACTTC
TRBJ2-7 | TRBV14 | NA | NA | CASSLSYEQYF | TGTGCCAGCAGCCTATCCTACGAGCAGTACTTC
TRBJ2-7 | TRBV28 | TRBD2 | NA | CASSLGTTRYEQYF | TGTGCCAGCAGTTTGGGGACTACTCGCTACGAGCAGTACTTC
TRBJ2-1 | TRBV2 | TRBD2 | NA | CASSELSGDYNEQFF | TGTGCCAGCAGTGAGCTTAGCGGGGACTACAATGAGCAGTTCTTC
TRBJ1-4 | TRBV7-9 | NA | NA | CASSLVIENEKLFF | TGTGCCAGCAGCTTAGTTATTGAGAATGAAAAACTGTTTTTT
TRBJ1-1 | TRBV5-1 | TRBD1 | NA | CASSPRNNRGETAFF | TGCGCCAGCAGCCCTAGGAATAACAGGGGTGAGACGGCTTTCTTT
TRBJ2-7 | TRBV27 | NA | NA | CASSRAALTYEQYF | TGTGCCAGCAGCAGGGCGGCCCTCACCTACGAGCAGTACTTC
TRBJ2-5 | TRBV2 | NA | NA | CASSGGAETQYF | TGTGCCAGCAGTGGCGGGGCGGAGACCCAGTACTTC